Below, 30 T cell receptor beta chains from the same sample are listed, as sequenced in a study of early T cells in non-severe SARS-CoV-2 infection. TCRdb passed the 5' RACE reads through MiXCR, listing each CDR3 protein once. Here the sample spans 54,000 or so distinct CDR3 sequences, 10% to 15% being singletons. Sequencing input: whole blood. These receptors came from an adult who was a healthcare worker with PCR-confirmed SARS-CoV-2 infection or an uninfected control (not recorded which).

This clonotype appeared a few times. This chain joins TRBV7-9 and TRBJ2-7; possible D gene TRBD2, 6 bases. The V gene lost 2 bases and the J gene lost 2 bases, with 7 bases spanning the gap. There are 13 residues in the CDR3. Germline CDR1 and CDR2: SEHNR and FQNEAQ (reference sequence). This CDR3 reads CASSLREAYEQYF. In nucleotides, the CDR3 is TGTGCCAGCAGCTTAAGGGAGGCCTACGAGCAGTACTTC.

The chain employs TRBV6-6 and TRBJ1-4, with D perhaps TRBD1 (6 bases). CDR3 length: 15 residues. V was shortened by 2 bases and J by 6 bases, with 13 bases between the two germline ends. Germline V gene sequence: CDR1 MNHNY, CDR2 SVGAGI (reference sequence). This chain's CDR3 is CASSYGQGLHEKLFF. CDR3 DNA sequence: TGTGCCAGCAGTTACGGTCAGGGGCTTCATGAAAAACTGTTTTTT.

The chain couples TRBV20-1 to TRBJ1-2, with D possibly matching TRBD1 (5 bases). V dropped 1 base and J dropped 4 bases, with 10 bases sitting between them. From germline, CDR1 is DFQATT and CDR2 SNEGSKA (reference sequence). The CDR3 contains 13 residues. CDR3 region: CSARGGQGYGYTF. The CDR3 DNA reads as TGCAGTGCTAGAGGCGGGCAGGGCTATGGCTACACCTTC.

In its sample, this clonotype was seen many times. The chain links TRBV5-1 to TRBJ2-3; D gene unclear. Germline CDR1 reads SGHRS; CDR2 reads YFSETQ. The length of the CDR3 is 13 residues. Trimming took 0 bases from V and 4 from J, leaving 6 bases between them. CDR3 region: CASSLERADTQYF. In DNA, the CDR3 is TGCGCCAGCAGCTTGGAGCGCGCAGATACGCAGTATTTT.

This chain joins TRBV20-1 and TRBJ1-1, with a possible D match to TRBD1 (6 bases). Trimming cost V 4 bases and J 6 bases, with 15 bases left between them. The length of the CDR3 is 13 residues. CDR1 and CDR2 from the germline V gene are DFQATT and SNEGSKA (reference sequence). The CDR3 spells CSAMGRGRSEAFF. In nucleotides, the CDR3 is TGCAGTGCTATGGGTAGGGGGAGGTCTGAAGCTTTCTTT.

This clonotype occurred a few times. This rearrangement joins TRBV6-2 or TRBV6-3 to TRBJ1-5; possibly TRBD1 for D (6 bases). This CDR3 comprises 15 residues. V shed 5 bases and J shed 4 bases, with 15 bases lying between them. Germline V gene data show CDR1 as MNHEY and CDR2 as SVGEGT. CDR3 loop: CASSLTSGANQPQHF. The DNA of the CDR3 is TGTGCCAGCAGTCTCACCTCAGGGGCAAATCAGCCCCAGCATTTT.

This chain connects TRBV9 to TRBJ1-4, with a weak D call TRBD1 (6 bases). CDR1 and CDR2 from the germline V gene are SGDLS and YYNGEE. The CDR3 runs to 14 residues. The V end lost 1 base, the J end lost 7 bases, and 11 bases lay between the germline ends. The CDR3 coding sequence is TGTGCCAGCAGCGTAACAGGGTATCCTGAAAAACTGTTTTTT. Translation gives CASSVTGYPEKLFF.

The CDR3 DNA is TGCAGCGTTGAAGAGAACAGGGGGGACACTGAAGCTTTCTTT. This gives the protein CSVEENRGDTEAFF. The chain links TRBV29-1 to TRBJ1-1, with 8 bases aligning to TRBD1. J was trimmed by 3 bases and V by 0 bases; bases with no gene match: 3. The germline V gene has CDR1 SQVTM and CDR2 ANQGSEA. The CDR3 consists of 14 residues.

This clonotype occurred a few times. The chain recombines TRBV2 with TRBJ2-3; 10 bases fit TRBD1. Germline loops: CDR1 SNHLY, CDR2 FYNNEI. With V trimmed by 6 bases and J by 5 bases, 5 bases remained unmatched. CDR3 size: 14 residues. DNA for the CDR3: TGTGCCAGCAGGAGGACAGGGGGAATAGATACGCAGTATTTT. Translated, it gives CASRRTGGIDTQYF.

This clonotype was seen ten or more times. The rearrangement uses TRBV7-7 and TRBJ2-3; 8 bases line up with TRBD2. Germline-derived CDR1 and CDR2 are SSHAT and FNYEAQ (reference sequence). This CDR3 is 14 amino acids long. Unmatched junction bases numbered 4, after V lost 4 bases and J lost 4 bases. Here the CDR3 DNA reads TGTGCCAGCAGCTACGGACTAGCCTCAGATACGCAGTATTTT. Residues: CASSYGLASDTQYF.

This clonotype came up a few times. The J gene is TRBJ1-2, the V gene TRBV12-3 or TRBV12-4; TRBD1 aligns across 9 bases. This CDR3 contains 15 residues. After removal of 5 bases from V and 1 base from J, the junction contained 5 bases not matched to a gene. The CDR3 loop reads CASSPGTGFNYGYTF. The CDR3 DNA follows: TGTGCCAGCAGTCCCGGGACAGGGTTTAACTATGGCTACACCTTC.

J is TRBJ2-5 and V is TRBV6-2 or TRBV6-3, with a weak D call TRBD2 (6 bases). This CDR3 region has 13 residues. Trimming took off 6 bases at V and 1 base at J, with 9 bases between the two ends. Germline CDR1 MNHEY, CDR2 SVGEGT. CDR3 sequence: CASRPGLQETQYF. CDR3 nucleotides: TGTGCCAGCAGGCCGGGACTCCAAGAGACCCAGTACTTC.

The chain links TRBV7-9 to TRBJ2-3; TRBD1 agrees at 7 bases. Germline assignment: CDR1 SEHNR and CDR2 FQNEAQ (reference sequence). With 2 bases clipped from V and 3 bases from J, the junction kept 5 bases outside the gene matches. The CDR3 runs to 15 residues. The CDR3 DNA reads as TGTGCCAGCAGCTTAAGACAGGGAAGTACAGATACGCAGTATTTT. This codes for CASSLRQGSTDTQYF.

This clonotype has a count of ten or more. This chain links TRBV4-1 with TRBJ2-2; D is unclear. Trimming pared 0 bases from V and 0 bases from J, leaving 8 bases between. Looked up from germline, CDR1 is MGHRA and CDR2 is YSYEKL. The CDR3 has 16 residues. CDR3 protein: CASSQDSRPNTGELFF. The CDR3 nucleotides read TGCGCCAGCAGCCAAGATTCACGGCCGAACACCGGGGAGCTGTTTTTT.

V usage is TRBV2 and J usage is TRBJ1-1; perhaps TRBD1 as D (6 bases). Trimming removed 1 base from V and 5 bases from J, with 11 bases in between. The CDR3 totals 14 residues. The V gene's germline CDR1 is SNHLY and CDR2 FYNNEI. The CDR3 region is CASSEEGGTTEAFF. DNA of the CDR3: TGTGCCAGCAGTGAAGAAGGGGGAACAACTGAAGCTTTCTTT.

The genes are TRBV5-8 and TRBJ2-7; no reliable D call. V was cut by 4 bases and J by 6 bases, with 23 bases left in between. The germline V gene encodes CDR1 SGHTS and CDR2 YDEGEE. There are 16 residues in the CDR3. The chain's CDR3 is CASSLLLLAPRREQYF. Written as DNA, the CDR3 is TGTGCCAGCAGCCTACTCTTGTTGGCTCCCAGGCGCGAGCAGTACTTC.

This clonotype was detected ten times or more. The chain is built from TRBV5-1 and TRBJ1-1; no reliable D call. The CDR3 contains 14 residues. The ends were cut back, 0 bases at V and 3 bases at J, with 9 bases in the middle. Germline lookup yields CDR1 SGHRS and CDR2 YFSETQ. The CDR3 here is CASSLVQLDTEAFF. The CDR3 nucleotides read TGCGCCAGCAGCTTGGTACAGCTCGACACTGAAGCTTTCTTT.

In DNA form, the CDR3 reads TGTGCCAGCAGCTTATCGTCGCGAGGGACTAGCGGGTTGAATGAGCAGTTCTTC. Translation gives CASSLSSRGTSGLNEQFF. V usage is TRBV5-4 and J usage is TRBJ2-1; 12 bases agree with TRBD2. Trimming took 2 bases from V and 7 from J; bases not matched to a gene: 13. There are 18 residues in the CDR3. From germline, CDR1 is SGHNT and CDR2 YYREEE (reference sequence).

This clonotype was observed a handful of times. The CDR3 is CASSLGGPVSPDTQYF. Written as DNA, the CDR3 is TGTGCCAGCAGCTTGGGGGGCCCCGTAAGTCCAGATACGCAGTATTTT. The chain is built from TRBV5-8 and TRBJ2-3; tentative D call: TRBD1 (5 bases). This CDR3 region has 16 residues. Germline V lookup: CDR1 SGHTS, CDR2 YDEGEE. V lost 0 bases and J 4 bases, leaving 15 bases between the germline ends. Filled out from reference TRBV5-8 and TRBJ2-3, the complete variable domain reads EAGVTQSPTHLIKTRGQQATLRCSPISGHTSVYWYQQALGLGLQFLLWYDEGEERNRGNFPPRFSGRQFPNYSSELNVNALELEDSALYLCASSLGGPVSPDTQYFGPGTRLTVL.

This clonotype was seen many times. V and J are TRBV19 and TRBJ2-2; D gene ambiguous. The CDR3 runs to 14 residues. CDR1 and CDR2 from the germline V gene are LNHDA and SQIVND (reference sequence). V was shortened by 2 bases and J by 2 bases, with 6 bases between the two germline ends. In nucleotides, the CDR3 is TGTGCCAGTAGTATAACACGAAACACCGGGGAGCTGTTTTTT. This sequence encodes CASSITRNTGELFF.

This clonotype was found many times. Written as DNA, the CDR3 is TGTGCCAGCAGTATCGAACCTAACAGGAATTCACCCCTCCACTTT. Translating it yields CASSIEPNRNSPLHF. The gene calls are TRBV27 and TRBJ1-6, with a tentative D call TRBD1 (5 bases). The CDR3 is made up of 15 amino acids. Looked up from germline, CDR1 is MNHEY and CDR2 is SMNVEV (reference sequence). V dropped 5 bases and J dropped 7 bases, with 15 bases sitting between them.

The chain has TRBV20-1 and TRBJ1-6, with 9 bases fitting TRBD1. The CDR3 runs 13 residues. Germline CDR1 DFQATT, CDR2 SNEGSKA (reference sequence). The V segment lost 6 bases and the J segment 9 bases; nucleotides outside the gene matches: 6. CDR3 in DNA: TGCAGTGCCTCCGGGACAGGGTCTTCACCCCTCCACTTT. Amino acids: CSASGTGSSPLHF.

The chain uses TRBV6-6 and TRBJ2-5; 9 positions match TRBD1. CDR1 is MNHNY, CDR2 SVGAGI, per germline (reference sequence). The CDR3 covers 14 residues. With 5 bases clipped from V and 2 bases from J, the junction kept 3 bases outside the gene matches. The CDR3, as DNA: TGTGCCAGCAGTAGGGACAGGGAGCAAGAGACCCAGTACTTC. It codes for CASSRDREQETQYF.

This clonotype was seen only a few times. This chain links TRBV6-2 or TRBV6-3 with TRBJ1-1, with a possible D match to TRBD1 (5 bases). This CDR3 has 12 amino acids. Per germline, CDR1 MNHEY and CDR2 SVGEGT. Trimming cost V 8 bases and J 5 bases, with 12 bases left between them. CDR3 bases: TGTGCCAGCGCCGGGGCACGGACTGAAGCTTTCTTT. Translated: CASAGARTEAFF.

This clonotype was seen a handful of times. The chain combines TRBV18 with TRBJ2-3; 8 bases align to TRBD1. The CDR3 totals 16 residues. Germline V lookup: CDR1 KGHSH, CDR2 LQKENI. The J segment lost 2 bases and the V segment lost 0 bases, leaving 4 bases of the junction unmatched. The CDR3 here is CASSPPQGADTDTQYF. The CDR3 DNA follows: TGTGCCAGCTCACCACCGCAGGGGGCGGACACAGATACGCAGTATTTT.

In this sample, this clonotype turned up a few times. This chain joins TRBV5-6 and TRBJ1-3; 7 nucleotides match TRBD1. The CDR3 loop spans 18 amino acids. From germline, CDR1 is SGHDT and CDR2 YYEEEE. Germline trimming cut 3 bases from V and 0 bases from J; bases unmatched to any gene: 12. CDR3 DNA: TGTGCCAGCAGCTGGGGACAGCCTCCAATTTACTCTGGAAACACCATATATTTT. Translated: CASSWGQPPIYSGNTIYF.

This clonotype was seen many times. DNA of the CDR3: TGTGCCAGCAGGTTCCAGGGAGTCGGCACAGATACGCAGTATTTT. Residues: CASRFQGVGTDTQYF. The chain uses TRBV11-2 and TRBJ2-3, with D perhaps TRBD1 or TRBD2 (5 bases each). The V and J ends lost 6 bases and 1 base respectively, with 14 bases between them. There are 15 residues in the CDR3. Germline loops: CDR1 SGHAT, CDR2 FQNNGV.

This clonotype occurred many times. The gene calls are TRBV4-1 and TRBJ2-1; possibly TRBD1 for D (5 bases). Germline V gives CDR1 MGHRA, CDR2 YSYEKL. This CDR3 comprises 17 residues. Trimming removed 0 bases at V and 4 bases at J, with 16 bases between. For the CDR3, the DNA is TGCGCCAGCAGCCAAGAAAGGGTAGGGGCAGGATACAATGAGCAGTTCTTC. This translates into CASSQERVGAGYNEQFF.

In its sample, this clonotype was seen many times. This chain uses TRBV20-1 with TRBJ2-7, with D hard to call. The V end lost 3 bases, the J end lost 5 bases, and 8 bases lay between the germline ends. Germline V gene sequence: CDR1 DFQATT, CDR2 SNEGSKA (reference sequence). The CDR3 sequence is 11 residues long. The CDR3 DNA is TGCAGTGCTAGCCAAGGGAACGAGCAGTACTTC. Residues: CSASQGNEQYF.

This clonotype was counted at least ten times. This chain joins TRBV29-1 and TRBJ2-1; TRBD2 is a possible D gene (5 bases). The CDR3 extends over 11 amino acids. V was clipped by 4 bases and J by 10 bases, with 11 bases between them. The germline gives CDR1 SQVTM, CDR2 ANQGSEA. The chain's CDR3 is CSVVLPGEQFF. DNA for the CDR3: TGCAGCGTTGTGCTTCCGGGGGAGCAGTTCTTC.